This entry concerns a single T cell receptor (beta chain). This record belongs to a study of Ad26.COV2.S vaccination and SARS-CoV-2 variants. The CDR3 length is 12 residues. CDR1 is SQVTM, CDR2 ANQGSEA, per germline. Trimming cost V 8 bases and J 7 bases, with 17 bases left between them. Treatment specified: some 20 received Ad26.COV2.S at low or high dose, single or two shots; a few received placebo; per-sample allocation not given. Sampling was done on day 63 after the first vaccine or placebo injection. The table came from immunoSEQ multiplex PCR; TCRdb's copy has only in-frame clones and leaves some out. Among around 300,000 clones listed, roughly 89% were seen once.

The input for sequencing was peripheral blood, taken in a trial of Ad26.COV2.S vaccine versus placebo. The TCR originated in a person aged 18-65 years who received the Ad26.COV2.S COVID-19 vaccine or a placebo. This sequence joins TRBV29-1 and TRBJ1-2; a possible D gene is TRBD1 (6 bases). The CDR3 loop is CSFLRPTGGYTF. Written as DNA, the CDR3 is TGCAGCTTCCTCAGACCGACAGGTGGCTACACCTTC.